This record covers a single TCR beta chain. The data derive from a study of blood T cell repertoires in COVID-19. The CDR3 totals 15 residues. CDR1 and CDR2 from the germline V gene are MDHEN and SYDVKM. Trimming cost V 5 bases and J 1 base; bases outside gene matches: 7. The repertoire was sequenced with immunoSEQ multiplex PCR; TCRdb's copy has only in-frame clones and lacks some. The sample lists about 140,000 clones; 70% to 80% were seen once. The V call is TRBV28, the J call TRBJ1-1; the match to TRBD1 covers 7 bases. Sample: peripheral blood. This TCR was recovered from a woman aged 45-65 years with active or convalescent COVID-19. CDR3 protein: CASSVAGTANTEAFF. The CDR3, as DNA: TGTGCCAGCAGTGTAGCCGGGACAGCGAACACTGAAGCTTTCTTT.